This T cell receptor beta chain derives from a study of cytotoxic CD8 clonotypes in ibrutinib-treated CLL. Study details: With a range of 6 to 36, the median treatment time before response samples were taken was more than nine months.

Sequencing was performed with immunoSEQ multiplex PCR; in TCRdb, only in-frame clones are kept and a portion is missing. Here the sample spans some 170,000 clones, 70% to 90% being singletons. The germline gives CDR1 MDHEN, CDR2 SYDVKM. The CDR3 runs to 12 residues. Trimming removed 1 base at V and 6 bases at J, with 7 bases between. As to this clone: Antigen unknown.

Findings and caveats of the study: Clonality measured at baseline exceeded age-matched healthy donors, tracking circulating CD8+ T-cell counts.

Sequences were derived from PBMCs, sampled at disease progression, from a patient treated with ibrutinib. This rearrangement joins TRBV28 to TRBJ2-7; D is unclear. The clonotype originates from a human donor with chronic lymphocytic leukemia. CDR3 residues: CASSLFFGEQYF. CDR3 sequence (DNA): TGTGCCAGCAGTTTATTTTTCGGCGAGCAGTACTTC.